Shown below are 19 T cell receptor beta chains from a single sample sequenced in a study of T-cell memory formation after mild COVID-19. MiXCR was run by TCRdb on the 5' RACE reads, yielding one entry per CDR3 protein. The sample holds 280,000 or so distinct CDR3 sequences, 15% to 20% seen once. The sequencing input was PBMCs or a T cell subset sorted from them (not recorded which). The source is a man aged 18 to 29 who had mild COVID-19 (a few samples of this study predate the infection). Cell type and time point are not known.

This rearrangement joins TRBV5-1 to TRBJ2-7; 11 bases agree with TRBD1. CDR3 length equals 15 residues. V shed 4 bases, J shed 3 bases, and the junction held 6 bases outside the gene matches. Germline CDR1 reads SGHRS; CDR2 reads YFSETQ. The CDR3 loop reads CASSTSGTGGYEQYF. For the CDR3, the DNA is TGCGCCAGCAGCACCTCCGGGACAGGGGGCTACGAGCAGTACTTC.

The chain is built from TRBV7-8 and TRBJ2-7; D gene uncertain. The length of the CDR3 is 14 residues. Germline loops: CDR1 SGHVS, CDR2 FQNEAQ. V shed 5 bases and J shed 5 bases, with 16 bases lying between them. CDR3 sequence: CASSPLRGSHEQYV. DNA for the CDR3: TGTGCCAGCAGCCCACTAAGAGGATCCCACGAGCAGTACGTC.

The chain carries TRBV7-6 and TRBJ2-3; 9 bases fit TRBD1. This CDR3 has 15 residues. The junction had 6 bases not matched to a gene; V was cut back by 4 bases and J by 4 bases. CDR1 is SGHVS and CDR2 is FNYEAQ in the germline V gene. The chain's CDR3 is CASSSGTGMADTQYF. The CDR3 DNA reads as TGTGCCAGCAGCTCCGGGACAGGGATGGCAGATACGCAGTATTTT. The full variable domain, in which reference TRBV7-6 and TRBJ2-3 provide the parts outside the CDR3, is GAGVSQSPRYKVTKRGQDVALRCDPISGHVSLYWYRQALGQGPEFLTYFNYEAQQDKSGLPNDRFSAERPEGSISTLTIQRTEQRDSAMYRCASSSGTGMADTQYFGPGTRLTVL.

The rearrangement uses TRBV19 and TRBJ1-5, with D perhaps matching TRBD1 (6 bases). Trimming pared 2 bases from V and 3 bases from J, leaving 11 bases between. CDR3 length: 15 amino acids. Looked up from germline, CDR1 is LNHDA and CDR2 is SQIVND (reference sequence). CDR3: CASSIMAGDNQPQHF. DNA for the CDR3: TGTGCCAGTAGTATAATGGCAGGGGACAATCAGCCCCAGCATTTT.

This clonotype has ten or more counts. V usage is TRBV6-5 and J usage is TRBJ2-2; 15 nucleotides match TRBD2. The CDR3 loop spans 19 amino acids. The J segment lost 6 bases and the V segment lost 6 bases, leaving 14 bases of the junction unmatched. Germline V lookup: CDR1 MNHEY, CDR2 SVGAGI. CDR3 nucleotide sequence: TGTGCCAGCAGAGGCGGACTAGCGGGGGGGCCGTATATGGCCGGGGAGCTGTTTTTT. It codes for CASRGGLAGGPYMAGELFF.

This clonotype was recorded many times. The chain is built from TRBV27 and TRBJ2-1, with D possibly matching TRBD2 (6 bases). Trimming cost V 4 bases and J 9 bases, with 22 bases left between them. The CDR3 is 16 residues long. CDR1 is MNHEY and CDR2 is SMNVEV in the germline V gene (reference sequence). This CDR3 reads CASSSSVEGLDGEQFF. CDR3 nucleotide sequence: TGTGCCAGCAGTTCCAGCGTGGAGGGGTTGGACGGTGAGCAGTTCTTC.

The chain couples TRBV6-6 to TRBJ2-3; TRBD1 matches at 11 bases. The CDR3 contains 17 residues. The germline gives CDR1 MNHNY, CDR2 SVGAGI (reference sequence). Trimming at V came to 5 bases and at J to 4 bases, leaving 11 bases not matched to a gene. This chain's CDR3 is CASSGWTGGDFADTQYF. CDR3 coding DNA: TGTGCCAGCAGTGGTTGGACAGGGGGCGATTTCGCAGATACGCAGTATTTT.

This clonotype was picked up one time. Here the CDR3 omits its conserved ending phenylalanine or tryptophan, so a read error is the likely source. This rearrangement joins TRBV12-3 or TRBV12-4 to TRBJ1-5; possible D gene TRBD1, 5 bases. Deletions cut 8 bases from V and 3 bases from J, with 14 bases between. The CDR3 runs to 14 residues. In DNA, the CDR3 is TGTGCCAGCTCCCGGGACGTATCCAATCAGCCCCAGCATTAT. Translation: CASSRDVSNQPQHY.

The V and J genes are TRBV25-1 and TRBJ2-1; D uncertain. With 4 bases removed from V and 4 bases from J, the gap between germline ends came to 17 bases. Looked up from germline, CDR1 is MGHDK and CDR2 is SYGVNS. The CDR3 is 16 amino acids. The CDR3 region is CASSAQDGRQYNEQFF. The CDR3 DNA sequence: TGTGCCAGCAGTGCCCAGGACGGACGTCAATACAATGAGCAGTTCTTC. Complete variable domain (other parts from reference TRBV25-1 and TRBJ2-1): EADIYQTPRYLVIGTGKKITLECSQTMGHDKMYWYQQDPGMELHLIHYSYGVNSTEKGDLSSESTVSRIRTEHFPLTLESARPSHTSQYLCASSAQDGRQYNEQFFGPGTRLTVL.

Here the CDR3 reads CASSSRVSYEQYV. The CDR3 DNA follows: TGTGCCAGCAGTTCACGCGTCTCCTACGAGCAGTACGTC. The rearrangement uses TRBV12-3 or TRBV12-4 and TRBJ2-7; no definite D call. This CDR3 is 13 amino acids long. With 4 bases removed from V and 0 bases from J, the gap between germline ends came to 7 bases.

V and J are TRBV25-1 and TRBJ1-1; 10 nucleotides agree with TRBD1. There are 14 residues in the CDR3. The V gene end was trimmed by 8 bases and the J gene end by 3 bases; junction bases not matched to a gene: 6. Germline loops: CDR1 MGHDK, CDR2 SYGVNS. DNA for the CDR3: TGTGCCAGCGGATGGACAGGGGGGCACACTGAAGCTTTCTTT. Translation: CASGWTGGHTEAFF. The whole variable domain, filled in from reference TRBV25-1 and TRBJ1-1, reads EADIYQTPRYLVIGTGKKITLECSQTMGHDKMYWYQQDPGMELHLIHYSYGVNSTEKGDLSSESTVSRIRTEHFPLTLESARPSHTSQYLCASGWTGGHTEAFFGQGTRLTVV.

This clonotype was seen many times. DNA for the CDR3: TGTGCCAGCAGCCAATGGGGGCGGGAGCAGTTCTTC. It codes for CASSQWGREQFF. V is TRBV3-1 and J is TRBJ2-1; D possibly corresponds to TRBD1 (6 bases). The germline gives CDR1 LGHDT, CDR2 YNNKEL (reference sequence). This CDR3 is 12 amino acids long. V lost 2 bases and J lost 10, with 9 bases in between.

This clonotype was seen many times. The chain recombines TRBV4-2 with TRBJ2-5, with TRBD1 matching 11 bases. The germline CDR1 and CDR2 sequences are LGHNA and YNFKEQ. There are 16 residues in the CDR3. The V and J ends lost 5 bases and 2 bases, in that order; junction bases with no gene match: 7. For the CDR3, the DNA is TGTGCCAGCAGCTTAGGAGGACAGGGGGCGCAAGAGACCCAGTACTTC. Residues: CASSLGGQGAQETQYF.

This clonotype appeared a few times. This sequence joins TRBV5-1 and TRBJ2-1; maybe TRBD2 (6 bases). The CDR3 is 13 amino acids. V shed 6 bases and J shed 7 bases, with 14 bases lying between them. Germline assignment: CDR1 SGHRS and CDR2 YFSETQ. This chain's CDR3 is CASIPPAGNEQFF. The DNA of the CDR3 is TGCGCCAGCATCCCCCCCGCGGGAAATGAGCAGTTCTTC.

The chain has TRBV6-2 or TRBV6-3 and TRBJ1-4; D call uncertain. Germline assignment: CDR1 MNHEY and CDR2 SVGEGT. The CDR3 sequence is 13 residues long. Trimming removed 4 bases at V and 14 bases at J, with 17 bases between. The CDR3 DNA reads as TGTGCCAGCAGTTTCTTACCCCCGGCGGCTCTGTTTTTT. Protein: CASSFLPPAALFF.

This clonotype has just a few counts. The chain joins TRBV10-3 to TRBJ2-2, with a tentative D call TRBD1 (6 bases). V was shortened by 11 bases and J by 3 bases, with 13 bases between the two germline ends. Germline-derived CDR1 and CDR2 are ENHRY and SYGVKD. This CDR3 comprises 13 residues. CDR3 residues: CAGRQDYTGELFF. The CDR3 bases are TGTGCCGGACGACAGGATTACACCGGGGAGCTGTTTTTT.

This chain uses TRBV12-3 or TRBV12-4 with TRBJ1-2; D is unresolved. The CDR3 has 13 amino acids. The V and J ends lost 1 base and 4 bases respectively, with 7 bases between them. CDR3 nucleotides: TGTGCCAGCAGTTTAGGAGTAATCTATGGCTACACCTTC. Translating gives CASSLGVIYGYTF.

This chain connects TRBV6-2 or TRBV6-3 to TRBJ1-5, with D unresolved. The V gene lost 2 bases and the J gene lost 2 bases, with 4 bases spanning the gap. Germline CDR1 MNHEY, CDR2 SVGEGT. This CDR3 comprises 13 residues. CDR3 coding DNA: TGTGCCAGCAGTTACGGCCGCAATCAGCCCCAGCATTTT. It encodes CASSYGRNQPQHF.

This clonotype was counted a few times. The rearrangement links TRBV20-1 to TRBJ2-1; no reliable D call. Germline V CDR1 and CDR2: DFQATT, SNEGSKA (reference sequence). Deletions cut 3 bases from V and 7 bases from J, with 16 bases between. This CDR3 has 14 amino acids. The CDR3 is CSASNQVRLNEQFF. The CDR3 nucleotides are TGCAGTGCTAGTAATCAGGTCAGGTTGAATGAGCAGTTCTTC.